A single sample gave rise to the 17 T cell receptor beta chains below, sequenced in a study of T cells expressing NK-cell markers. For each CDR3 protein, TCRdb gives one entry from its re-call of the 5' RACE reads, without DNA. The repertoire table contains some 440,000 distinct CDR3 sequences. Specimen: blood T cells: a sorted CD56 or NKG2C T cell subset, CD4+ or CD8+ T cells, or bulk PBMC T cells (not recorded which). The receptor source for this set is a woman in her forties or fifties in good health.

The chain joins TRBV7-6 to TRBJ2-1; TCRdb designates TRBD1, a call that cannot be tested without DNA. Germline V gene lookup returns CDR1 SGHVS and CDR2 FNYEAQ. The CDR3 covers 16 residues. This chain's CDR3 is CASSLGSDRVSNEQFF. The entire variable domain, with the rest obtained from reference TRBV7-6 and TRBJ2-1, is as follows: GAGVSQSPRYKVTKRGQDVALRCDPISGHVSLYWYRQALGQGPEFLTYFNYEAQQDKSGLPNDRFSAERPEGSISTLTIQRTEQRDSAMYRCASSLGSDRVSNEQFFGPGTRLTVL.

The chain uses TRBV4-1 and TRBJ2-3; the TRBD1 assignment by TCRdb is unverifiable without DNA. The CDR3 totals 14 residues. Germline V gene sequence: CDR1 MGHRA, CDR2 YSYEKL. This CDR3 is CASSPTPAVDTQYF.

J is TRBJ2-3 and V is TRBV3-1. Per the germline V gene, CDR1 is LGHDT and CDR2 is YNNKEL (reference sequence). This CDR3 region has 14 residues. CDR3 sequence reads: CASSQDFTADTQYF.

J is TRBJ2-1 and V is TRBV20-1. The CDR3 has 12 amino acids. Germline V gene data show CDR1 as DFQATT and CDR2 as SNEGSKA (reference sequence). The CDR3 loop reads CSARVGDNEQFF.

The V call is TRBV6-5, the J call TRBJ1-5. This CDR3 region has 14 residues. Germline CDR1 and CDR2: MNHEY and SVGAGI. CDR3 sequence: CASSSQLSSNTQHF.

CDR3 region: CASSETGKGQFF. The V and J genes are TRBV9 and TRBJ2-1. This CDR3 region has 12 residues. CDR1 and CDR2 from the germline V gene are SGDLS and YYNGEE.

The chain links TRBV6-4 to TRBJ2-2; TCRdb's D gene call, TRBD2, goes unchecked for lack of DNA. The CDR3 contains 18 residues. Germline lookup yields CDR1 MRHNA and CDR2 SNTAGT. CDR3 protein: CASSDSGLAGLNTGELFF.

The CDR3 loop reads CSVSGTSGASTDTQYF. The chain is built from TRBV29-1 and TRBJ2-3; TCRdb's D call, TRBD2, is unchecked because there is no DNA. Germline CDR1 SQVTM, CDR2 ANQGSEA. The CDR3 covers 16 residues.

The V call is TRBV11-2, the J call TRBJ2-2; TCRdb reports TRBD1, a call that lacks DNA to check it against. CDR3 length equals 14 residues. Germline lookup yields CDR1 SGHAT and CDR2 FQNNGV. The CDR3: CASSPLIGAGELFF. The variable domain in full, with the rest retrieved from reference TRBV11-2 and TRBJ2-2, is EAGVAQSPRYKIIEKRQSVAFWCNPISGHATLYWYQQILGQGPKLLIQFQNNGVVDDSQLPKDRFSAERLKGVDSTLKIQPAKLEDSAVYLCASSPLIGAGELFFGEGSRLTVL.

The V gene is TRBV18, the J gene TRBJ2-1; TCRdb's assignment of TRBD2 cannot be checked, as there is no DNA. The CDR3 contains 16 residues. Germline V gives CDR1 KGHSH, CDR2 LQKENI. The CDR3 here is CASSPTSGSSYNEQFF.

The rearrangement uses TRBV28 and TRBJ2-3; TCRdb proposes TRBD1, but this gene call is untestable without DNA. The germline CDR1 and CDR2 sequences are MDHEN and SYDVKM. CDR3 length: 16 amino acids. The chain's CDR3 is CASTPSGQGSTDTQYF.

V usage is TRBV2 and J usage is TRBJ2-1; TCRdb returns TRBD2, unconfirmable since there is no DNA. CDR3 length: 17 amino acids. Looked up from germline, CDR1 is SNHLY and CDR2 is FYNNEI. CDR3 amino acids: CASTERAGGPGRNEQFF. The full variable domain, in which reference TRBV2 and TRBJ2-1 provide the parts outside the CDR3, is EPEVTQTPSHQVTQMGQEVILRCVPISNHLYFYWYRQILGQKVEFLVSFYNNEISEKSEIFDDQFSVERPDGSNFTLKIRSTKLEDSAMYFCASTERAGGPGRNEQFFGPGTRLTVL.

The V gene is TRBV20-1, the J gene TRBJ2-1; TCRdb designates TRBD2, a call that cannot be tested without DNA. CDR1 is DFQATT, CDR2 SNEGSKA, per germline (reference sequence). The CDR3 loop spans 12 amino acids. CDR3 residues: CSASEGPREQFF.

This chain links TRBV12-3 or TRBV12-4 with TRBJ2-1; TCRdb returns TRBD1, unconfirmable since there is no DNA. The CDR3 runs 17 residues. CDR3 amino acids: CASRSQSGTGGLNEQFF.

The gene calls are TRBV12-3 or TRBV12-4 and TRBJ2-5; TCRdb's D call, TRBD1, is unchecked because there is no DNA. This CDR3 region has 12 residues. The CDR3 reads CASRGAGETQYF.

CDR3 sequence reads: CASSQGGQGDYGYTF. The rearrangement uses TRBV4-2 and TRBJ1-2; TCRdb proposes TRBD1, but this gene call is untestable without DNA. The CDR3 totals 15 residues. Germline loops: CDR1 LGHNA, CDR2 YNFKEQ.

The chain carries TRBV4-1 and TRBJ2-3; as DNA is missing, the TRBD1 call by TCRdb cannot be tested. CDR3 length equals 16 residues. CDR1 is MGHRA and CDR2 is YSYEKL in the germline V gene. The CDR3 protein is CASSQPTGGDTDTQYF.